The 8 T cell receptor beta chains below all came from one sample that was sequenced in a study of cytomegalovirus exposure and HLA in healthy donors. The PCR was carried out with 60 Vbeta primers and 13 Jbeta primers. Method: immunoSEQ multiplex PCR; TCRdb's copy keeps in-frame clones and lacks some. The sample lists over 150,000 clones; about 81% were seen once. The sequenced sample consisted of PBMCs. Every receptor here comes from a woman in her 50s in good health and CMV-seropositive.

Worth noting for this clone: The junction departs from germline at one end; a sequencing error may be responsible. This sample also contains other DNA sequences that code for the same CDR3. The chain links TRBV10-3 to TRBJ2-3, with 11 positions matching TRBD2. Germline CDR1 is ENHRY and CDR2 is SYGVKD. The CDR3 runs 17 residues. In DNA, the CDR3 is TGTGCCATCAGTCTAACAGGGACTAGCGGAGGCACAGATACGCAGTATTTC. Amino acids: CAISLTGTSGGTDTQYF.

The V and J genes are TRBV5-6 and TRBJ2-4, with TRBD2 matching over 7 bases. This CDR3 is 12 amino acids long. The junction had 3 bases not matched to a gene; V was cut back by 6 bases and J by 6 bases. CDR1 and CDR2 (germline): SGHDT, YYEEEE. The CDR3 is CASTSGGNIQYF. The CDR3 coding sequence is TGTGCCAGCACCTCGGGGGGAAACATTCAGTACTTC.

The chain carries TRBV5-1 and TRBJ2-3; D not certain. The V end was cut by 4 bases, the J end by 4 bases, with 7 bases between. Per the germline V gene, CDR1 is SGHRS and CDR2 is YFSETQ. The CDR3 has 12 residues. Written as DNA, the CDR3 is TGCGCCAGCAGCCCCCCCTCAGATACGCAGTATTTT. Encoded protein: CASSPPSDTQYF. Supplemented by reference TRBV5-1 and TRBJ2-3, the full variable domain reads KAGVTQTPRYLIKTRGQQVTLSCSPISGHRSVSWYQQTPGQGLQFLFEYFSETQRNKGNFPGRFSGRQFSNSRSEMNVSTLELGDSALYLCASSPPSDTQYFGPGTRLTVL.

The chain employs TRBV5-3 and TRBJ1-2; D may be TRBD1 (5 bases). TRBV5-3 is designated an ORF whose function remains uncertain. V was cut by 0 bases and J by 7 bases, with 10 bases left in between. The CDR3 covers 13 residues. The CDR3 spells CARSLGGRAGYTF. Written as DNA, the CDR3 is TGTGCCAGAAGCTTGGGGGGCAGGGCTGGCTACACCTTC.

The genes are TRBV28 and TRBJ2-5, with 7 bases fitting TRBD2. The J call may be mistaken, given a closer DNA end match to TRBJ2-7. CDR3 length: 12 residues. From germline, CDR1 is MDHEN and CDR2 SYDVKM. In nucleotides, the CDR3 is TGTGCCAGCGGGGGAGGGTACTACGAGCAGTACTTC. As protein: CASGGGYYEQYF.

The V call is TRBV19, the J call TRBJ1-5, with D unresolved. The CDR3 sequence is 15 residues long. The V end lost 5 bases, the J end lost 7 bases, and 18 bases lay between the germline ends. CDR1 and CDR2 from the germline V gene are LNHDA and SQIVND (reference sequence). The CDR3 sequence is CASSPPTAGGQPQHF. CDR3 sequence (DNA): TGTGCCAGTAGTCCGCCCACAGCGGGCGGACAGCCCCAGCATTTT.

The V and J genes are TRBV6-5 and TRBJ1-2; D ambiguous. Germline lookup yields CDR1 MNHEY and CDR2 SVGAGI. The germline V and J ends were trimmed by 2 bases and 4 bases, with 11 bases remaining between them. The CDR3 consists of 14 residues. The CDR3 DNA sequence: TGTGCCAGCAGTTACCTGGCGGCCGGCTATGGCTACACCTTC. Residues: CASSYLAAGYGYTF.

A remark on this clone: The germline gene is not matched at one end of the junction; a read error may be the cause. V gene TRBV7-7 combines with J gene TRBJ2-1, with a possible D match to TRBD1 (6 bases). The CDR3 spans 15 residues. Per the germline V gene, CDR1 is SSHAT and CDR2 is FNYEAQ (reference sequence). Here the CDR3 DNA reads TGTGCTAGCAGCCGAGGGGGAAGCTCCTACAATGAGCAGTTCTTC. As protein: CASSRGGSSYNEQFF.